The present T cell receptor (beta chain) was sequenced within a study of shared clonotypes between healthy human individuals. In the study overall: CD4 naive cells filled three plates per donor, CD4 memory three, CD8 naive two and CD8 memory one.

The repertoire was sequenced with immunoSEQ multiplex PCR; TCRdb's copy has only in-frame clones and lacks some. The data show 850,000 to 1,200,000 clones, more than 60% seen once. This clone came up once. V gave up 3 bases and J gave up 7 bases, with 17 bases separating them. Germline assignment: CDR1 SGHNT and CDR2 YYREEE (reference sequence). This CDR3 has 15 amino acids. The V and J genes are TRBV5-4 and TRBJ2-1; D tentatively reads TRBD1 or TRBD2 (5 bases each). The receptor comes from a man between 18 and 35 years old in good health. Sequenced sample: memory CD4+ T cells sorted from blood. The subset here: CD45RA-negative fraction. The DNA for the CDR3 is TGTGCCAGCAGCTCTCGGGGCCAAGTTACGAATGAGCAGTTCTTC. The encoded protein is CASSSRGQVTNEQFF.